The 3 T cell receptor beta chains reported below all come from one sample, sequenced in a study of blood T cell repertoires in COVID-19. The method was immunoSEQ multiplex PCR; TCRdb's version includes in-frame clones alone and lacks a portion of them. Found here are around 100,000 clones, about 89% of them singletons; the top ten hold 3.5% to 4.5%. The sample consisted of peripheral blood. The receptors were sampled from a man aged 40-55 years with acute or convalescent COVID-19.

This sequence joins TRBV6-5 and TRBJ1-2; a weak D match, TRBD1 (6 bases). Germline loops: CDR1 MNHEY, CDR2 SVGAGI. The V end lost 5 bases, the J end lost 2 bases, and 9 bases lay between the germline ends. The CDR3 has 13 residues. The CDR3 bases are TGTGCCAGCAGTCGACAGGAGAACTATGGCTACACCTTC. This encodes CASSRQENYGYTF.

The V call is TRBV29-1, the J call TRBJ2-3; 7 bases are a match to TRBD2. Germline loops: CDR1 SQVTM, CDR2 ANQGSEA. This CDR3 region has 14 residues. The V gene end was trimmed by 1 base and the J gene end by 5 bases; junction bases not matched to a gene: 6. CDR3 DNA: TGCAGCGTTGAAGTGGCGGGAGTAATAGATACGCAGTATTTT. This encodes CSVEVAGVIDTQYF.

The rearrangement links TRBV29-1 to TRBJ2-1, with 7 bases aligning to TRBD2. Germline V gene lookup returns CDR1 SQVTM and CDR2 ANQGSEA. Germline trimming cut 3 bases from V and 5 bases from J; bases unmatched to any gene: 7. The CDR3 is 14 amino acids. The CDR3, as DNA: TGCAGCGTTGATGGCGGGAGTGGGAACAATGAGCAGTTCTTC. Translating it yields CSVDGGSGNNEQFF.